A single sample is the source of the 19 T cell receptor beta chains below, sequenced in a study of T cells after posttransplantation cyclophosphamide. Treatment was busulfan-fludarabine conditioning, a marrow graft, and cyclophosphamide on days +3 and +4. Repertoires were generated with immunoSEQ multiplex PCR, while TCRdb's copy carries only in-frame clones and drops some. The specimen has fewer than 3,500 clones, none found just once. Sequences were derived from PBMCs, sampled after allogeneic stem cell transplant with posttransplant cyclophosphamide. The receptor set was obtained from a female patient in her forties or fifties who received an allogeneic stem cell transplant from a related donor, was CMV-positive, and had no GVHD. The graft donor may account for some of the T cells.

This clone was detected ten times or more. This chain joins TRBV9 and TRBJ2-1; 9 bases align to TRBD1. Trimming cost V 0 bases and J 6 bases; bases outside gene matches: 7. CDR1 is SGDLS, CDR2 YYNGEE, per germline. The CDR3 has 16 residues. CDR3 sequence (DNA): TGTGCCAGCAGCGTAGCTACAAGGACAGGGGTCAATGAGCAGTTCTTC. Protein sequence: CASSVATRTGVNEQFF.

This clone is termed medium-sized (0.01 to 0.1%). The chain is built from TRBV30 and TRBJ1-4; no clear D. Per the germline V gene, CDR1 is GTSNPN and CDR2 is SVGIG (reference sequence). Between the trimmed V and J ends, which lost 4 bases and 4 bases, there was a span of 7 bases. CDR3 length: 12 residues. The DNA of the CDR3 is TGTGCCTGGAAATCGTTTAATGAAAAACTGTTTTTT. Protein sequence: CAWKSFNEKLFF.

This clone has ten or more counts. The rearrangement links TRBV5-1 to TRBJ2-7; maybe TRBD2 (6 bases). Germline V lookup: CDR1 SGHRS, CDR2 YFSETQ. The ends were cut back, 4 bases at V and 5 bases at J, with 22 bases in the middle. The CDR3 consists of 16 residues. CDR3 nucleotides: TGCGCCAGCAGCGCAAGGGCGACTAGTGGGAACAACGAGCAGTACTTC. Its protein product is CASSARATSGNNEQYF.

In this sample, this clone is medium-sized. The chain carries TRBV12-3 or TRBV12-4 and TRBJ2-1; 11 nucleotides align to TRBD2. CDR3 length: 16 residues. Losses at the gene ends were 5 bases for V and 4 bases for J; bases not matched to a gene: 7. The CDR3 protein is CASSPSTSGDYNEQFF. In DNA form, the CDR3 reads TGTGCCAGCAGTCCCTCGACTAGCGGGGATTACAATGAGCAGTTCTTC.

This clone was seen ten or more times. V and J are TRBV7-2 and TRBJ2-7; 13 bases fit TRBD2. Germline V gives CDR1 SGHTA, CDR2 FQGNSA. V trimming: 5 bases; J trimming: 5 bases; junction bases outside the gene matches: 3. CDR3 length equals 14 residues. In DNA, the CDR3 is TGTGCCAGCAGCGAAGGACTAGCGGGAGACGAGCAGTACTTC. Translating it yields CASSEGLAGDEQYF.

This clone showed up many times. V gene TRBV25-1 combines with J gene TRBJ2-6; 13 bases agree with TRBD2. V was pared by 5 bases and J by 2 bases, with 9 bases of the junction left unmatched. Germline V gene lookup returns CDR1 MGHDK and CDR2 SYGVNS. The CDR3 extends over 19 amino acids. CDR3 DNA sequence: TGTGCCAGCAGTCGCGGGACTAGCGGGAAGTACACTGGGGCCAACGTCCTGACTTTC. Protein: CASSRGTSGKYTGANVLTF.

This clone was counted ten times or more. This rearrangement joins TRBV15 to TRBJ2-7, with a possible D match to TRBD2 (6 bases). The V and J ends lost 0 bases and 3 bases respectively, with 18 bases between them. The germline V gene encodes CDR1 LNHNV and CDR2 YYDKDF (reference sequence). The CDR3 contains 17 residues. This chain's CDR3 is CATSRDRSGDFFYEQYF. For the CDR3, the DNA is TGTGCCACCAGCAGAGACCGGTCCGGGGACTTCTTCTACGAGCAGTACTTC.

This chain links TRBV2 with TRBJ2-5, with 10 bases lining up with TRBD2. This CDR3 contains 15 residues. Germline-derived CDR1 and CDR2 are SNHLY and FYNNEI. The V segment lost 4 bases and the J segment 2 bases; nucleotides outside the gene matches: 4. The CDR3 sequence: CASSAIAGGQETQYF. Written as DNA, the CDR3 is TGTGCCAGCAGTGCTATAGCGGGAGGACAAGAGACCCAGTACTTC.

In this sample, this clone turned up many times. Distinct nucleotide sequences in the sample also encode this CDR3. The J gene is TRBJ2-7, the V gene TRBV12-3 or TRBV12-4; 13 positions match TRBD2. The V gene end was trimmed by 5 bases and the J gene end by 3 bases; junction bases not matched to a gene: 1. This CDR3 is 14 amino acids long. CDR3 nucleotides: TGTGCCAGCAGTCGGACTAGCGGGAGCTACGAGCAGTACTTC. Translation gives CASSRTSGSYEQYF.

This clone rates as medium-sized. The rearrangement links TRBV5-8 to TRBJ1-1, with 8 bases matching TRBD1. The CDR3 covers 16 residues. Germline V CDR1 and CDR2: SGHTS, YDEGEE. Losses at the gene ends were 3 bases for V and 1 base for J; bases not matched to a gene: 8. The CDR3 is CASSYQTGTGNTEAFF. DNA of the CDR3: TGTGCCAGCAGCTACCAAACCGGGACAGGGAACACTGAAGCTTTCTTT.

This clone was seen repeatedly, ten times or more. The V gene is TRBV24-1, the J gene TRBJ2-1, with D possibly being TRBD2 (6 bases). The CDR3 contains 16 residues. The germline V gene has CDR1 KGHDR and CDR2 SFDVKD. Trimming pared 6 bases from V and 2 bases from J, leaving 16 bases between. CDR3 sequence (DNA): TGTGCCACCAGTCTCCCCGGGACTTCTACCTACAATGAGCAGTTCTTC. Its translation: CATSLPGTSTYNEQFF.

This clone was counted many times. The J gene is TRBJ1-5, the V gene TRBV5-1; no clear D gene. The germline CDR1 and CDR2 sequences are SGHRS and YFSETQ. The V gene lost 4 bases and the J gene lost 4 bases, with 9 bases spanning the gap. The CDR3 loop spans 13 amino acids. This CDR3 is CASSQFLNQPQHF. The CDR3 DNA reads TGCGCCAGCAGCCAGTTTTTAAATCAGCCCCAGCATTTT.

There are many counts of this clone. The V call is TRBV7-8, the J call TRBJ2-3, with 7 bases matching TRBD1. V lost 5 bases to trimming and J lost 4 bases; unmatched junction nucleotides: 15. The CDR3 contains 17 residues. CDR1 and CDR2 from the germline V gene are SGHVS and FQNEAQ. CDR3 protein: CASSPLKTGWVADTQYF. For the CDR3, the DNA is TGTGCCAGCAGCCCGCTAAAGACAGGGTGGGTGGCAGATACGCAGTATTTT.

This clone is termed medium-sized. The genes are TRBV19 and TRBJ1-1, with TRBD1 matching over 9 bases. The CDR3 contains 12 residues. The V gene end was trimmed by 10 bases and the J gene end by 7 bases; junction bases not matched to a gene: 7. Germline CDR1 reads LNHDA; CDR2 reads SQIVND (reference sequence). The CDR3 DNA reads TGTGCCACCAAGGGGGACAGGGATGAAGCTTTCTTT. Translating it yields CATKGDRDEAFF.

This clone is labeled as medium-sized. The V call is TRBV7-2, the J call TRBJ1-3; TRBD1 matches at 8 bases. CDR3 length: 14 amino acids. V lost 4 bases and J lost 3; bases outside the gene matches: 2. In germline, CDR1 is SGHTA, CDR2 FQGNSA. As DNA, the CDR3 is TGTGCCAGCAGCTGGACAGGGTTTGGAAACACCATATATTTT. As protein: CASSWTGFGNTIYF.

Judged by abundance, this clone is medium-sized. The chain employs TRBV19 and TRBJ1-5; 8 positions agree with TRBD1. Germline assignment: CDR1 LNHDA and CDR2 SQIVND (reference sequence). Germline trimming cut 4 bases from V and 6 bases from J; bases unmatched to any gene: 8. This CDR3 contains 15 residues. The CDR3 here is CASSTRDRPGQPQHF. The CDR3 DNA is TGTGCCAGTAGTACCAGGGACAGGCCGGGTCAGCCCCAGCATTTT.

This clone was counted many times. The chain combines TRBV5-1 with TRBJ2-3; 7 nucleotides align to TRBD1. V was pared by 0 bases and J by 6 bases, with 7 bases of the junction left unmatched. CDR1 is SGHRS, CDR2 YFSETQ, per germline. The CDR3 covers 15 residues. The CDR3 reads CASSLEGRGLDTQYF. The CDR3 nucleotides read TGCGCCAGCAGCTTGGAAGGCAGGGGGTTGGATACGCAGTATTTT.

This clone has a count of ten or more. CDR3 DNA: TGTGCCAGCAGTGAATACTTTTGGGACAGCACCTACGAGCAGTACTTC. Translated: CASSEYFWDSTYEQYF. This chain uses TRBV25-1 with TRBJ2-7; 7 nucleotides agree with TRBD1. V was pared by 0 bases and J by 2 bases, with 7 bases of the junction left unmatched. The length of the CDR3 is 16 residues. Germline V lookup: CDR1 MGHDK, CDR2 SYGVNS.

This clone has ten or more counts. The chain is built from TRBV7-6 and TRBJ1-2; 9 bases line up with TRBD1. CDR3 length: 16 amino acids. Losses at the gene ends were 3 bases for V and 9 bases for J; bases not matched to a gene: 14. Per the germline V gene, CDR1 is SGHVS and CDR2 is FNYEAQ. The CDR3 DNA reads TGTGCCAGCAGCTTTACGTTCTCAACAGGGGGCGATAGCTACACCTTC. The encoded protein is CASSFTFSTGGDSYTF.